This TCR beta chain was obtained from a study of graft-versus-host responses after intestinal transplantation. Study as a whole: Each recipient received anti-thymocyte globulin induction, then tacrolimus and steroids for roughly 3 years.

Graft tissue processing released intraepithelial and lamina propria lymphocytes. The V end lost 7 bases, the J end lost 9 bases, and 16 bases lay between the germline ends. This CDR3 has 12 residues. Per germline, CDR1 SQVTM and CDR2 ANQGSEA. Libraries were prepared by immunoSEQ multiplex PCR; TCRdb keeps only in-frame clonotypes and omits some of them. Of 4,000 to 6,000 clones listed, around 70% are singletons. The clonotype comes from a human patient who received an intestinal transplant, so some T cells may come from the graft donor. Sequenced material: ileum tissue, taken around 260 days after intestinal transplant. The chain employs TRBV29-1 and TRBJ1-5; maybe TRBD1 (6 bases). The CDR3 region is CSATPGQRPQHF. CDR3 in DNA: TGCAGCGCTACTCCGGGACAACGGCCCCAGCATTTT.